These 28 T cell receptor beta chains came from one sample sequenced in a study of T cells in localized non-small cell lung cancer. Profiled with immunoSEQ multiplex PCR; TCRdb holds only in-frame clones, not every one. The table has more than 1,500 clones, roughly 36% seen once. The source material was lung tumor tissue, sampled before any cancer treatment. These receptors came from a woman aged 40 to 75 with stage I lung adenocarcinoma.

The CDR3 reads CASSQGQGRLSPLHF. The CDR3 DNA reads as TGTGCCAGCTCACAGGGACAGGGGCGATTGTCACCCCTCCACTTT. The chain carries TRBV18 and TRBJ1-6; 10 positions agree with TRBD1. This CDR3 is built from 15 residues. CDR1 and CDR2 from the germline V gene are KGHSH and LQKENI. Trimming took 4 bases from V and 10 from J; bases not matched to a gene: 7.

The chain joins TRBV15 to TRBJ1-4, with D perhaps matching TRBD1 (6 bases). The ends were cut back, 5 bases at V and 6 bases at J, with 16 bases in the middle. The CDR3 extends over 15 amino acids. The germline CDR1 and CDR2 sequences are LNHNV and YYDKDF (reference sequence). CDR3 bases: TGTGCCACCAGCGCCTATGGACAGAGCGATGAAAAACTGTTTTTT. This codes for CATSAYGQSDEKLFF.

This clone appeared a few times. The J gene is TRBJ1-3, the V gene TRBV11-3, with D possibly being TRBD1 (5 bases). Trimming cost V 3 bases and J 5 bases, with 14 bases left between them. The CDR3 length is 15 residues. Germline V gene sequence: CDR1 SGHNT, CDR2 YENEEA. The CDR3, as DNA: TGTGCCAGCAGCTTGGCTGAGGTGGACAGAAACACCATATATTTT. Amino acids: CASSLAEVDRNTIYF. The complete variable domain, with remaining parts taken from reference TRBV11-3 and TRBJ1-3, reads EAGVVQSPRYKIIEKKQPVAFWCNPISGHNTLYWYLQNLGQGPELLIRYENEEAVDDSQLPKDRFSAERLKGVDSTLKIQPAELGDSAVYLCASSLAEVDRNTIYFGEGSWLTVV.

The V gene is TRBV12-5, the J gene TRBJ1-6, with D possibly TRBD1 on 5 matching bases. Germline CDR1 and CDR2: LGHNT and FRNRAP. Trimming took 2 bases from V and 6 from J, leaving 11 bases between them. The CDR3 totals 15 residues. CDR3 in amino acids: CASGLLRDGNSPLHF. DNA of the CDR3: TGTGCTAGTGGTTTGTTGCGGGACGGTAATTCACCCCTCCACTTT.

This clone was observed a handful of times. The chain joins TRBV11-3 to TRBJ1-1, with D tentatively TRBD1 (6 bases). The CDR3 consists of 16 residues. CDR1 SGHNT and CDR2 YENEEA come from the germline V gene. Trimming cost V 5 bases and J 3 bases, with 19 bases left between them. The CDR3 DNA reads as TGTGCCAGCAGCCCAACCCCACAGGGTTGGTACACTGAAGCTTTCTTT. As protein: CASSPTPQGWYTEAFF.

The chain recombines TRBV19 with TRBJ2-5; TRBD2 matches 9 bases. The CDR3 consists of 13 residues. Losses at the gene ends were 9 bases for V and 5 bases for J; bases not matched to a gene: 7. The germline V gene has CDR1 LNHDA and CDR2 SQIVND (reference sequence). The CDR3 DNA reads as TGTGCCAGCCGCGGGGGGGTAGGTGAGACCCAGTACTTC. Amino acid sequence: CASRGGVGETQYF.

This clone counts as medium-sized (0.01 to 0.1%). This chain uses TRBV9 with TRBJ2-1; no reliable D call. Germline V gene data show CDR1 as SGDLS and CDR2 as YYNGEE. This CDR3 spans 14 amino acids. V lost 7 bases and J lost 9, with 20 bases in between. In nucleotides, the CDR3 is TGTGCCAGCGAAAAGATTGGCACGTGGGGTGAGCAGTTCTTC. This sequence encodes CASEKIGTWGEQFF.

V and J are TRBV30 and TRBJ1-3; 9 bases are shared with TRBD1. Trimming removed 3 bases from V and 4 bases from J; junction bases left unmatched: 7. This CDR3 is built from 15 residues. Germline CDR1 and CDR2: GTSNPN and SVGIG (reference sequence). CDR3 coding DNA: TGTGCCTGGAGAGTACAGGGGGCTTTCGGAAACACCATATATTTT. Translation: CAWRVQGAFGNTIYF.

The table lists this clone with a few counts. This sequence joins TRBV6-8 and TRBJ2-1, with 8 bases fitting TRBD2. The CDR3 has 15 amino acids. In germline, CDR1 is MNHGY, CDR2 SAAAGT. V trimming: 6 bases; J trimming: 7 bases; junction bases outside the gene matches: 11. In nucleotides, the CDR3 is TGTGCCAGCAGAATTCCCGGGGGGGCGGGGAATGAGCAGTTCTTC. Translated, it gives CASRIPGGAGNEQFF.

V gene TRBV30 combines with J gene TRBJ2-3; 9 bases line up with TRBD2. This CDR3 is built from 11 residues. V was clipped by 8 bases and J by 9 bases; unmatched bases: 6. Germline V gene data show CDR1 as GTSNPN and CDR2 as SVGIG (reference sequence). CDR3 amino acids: CATGTSSTQYF. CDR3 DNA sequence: TGTGCCACCGGGACTAGCTCAACGCAGTATTTT.

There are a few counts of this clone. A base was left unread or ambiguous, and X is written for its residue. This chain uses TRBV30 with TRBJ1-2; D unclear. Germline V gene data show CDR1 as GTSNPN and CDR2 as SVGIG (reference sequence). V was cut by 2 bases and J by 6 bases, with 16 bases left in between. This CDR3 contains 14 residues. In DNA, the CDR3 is TGTGCCTGGAGTACCCRAGCCGCCCGGGATGGCTACACCTTC. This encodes CAWSTXAARDGYTF.

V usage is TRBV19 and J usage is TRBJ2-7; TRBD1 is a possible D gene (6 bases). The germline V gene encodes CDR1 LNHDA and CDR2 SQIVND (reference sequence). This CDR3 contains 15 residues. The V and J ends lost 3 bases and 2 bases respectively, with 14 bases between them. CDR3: CASSITGPQPYEQYF. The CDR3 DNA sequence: TGTGCCAGTAGTATCACAGGGCCCCAACCCTACGAGCAGTACTTC.

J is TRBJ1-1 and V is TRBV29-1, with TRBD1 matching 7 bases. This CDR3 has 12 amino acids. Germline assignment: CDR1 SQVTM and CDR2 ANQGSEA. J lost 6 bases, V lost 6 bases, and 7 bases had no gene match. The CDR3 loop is CSVATGTAEAFF. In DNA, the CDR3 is TGCAGCGTCGCGACAGGGACCGCTGAAGCTTTCTTT.

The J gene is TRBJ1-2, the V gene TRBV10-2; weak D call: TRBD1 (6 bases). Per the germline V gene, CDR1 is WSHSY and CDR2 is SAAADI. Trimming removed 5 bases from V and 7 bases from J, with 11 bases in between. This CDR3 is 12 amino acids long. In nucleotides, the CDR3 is TGCGCCAGCAGTCCACAGGGTCCTGGCTACACCTTC. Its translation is CASSPQGPGYTF.

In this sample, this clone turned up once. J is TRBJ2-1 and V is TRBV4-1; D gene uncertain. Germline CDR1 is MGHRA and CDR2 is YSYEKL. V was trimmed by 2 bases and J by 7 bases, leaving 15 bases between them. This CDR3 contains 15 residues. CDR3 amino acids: CASSQSRYSANEQFF. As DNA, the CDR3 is TGCGCCAGCAGCCAATCTCGGTACTCCGCGAATGAGCAGTTCTTC.

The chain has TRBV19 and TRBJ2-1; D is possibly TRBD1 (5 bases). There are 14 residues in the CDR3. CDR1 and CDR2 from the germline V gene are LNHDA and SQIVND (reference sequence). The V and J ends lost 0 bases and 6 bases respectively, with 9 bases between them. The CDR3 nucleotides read TGTGCCAGTAGTATAGATCAGGGAACCAATGAGCAGTTCTTC. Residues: CASSIDQGTNEQFF.

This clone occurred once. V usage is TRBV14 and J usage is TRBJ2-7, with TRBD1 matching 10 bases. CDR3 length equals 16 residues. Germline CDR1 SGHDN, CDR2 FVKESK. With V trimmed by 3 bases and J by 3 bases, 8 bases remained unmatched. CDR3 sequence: CASSHWDGTGDYEQYF. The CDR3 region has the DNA TGTGCCAGCAGCCATTGGGACGGGACAGGGGACTACGAGCAGTACTTC. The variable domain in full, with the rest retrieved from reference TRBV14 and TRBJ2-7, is EAGVTQFPSHSVIEKGQTVTLRCDPISGHDNLYWYRRVMGKEIKFLLHFVKESKQDESGMPNNRFLAERTGGTYSTLKVQPAELEDSGVYFCASSHWDGTGDYEQYFGPGTRLTVT.

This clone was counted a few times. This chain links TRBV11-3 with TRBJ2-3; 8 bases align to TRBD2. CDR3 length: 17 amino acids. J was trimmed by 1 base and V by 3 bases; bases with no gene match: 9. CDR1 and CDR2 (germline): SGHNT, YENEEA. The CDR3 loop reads CASSFPPISGGTDTQYF. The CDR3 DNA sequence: TGTGCCAGCAGCTTCCCCCCGATTAGCGGGGGCACAGATACGCAGTATTTT.

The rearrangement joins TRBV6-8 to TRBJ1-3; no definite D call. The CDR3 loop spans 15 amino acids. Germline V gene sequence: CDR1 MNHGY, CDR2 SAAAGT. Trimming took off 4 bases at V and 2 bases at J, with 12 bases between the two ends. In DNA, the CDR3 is TGTGCCAGCAGTTCAACAAGTTCGGCTGGAAACACCATATATTTT. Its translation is CASSSTSSAGNTIYF.

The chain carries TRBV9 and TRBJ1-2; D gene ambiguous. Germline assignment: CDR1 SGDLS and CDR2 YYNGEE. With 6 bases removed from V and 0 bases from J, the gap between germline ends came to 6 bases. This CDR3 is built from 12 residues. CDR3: CASITANYGYTF. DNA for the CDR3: TGTGCCAGCATCACAGCTAACTATGGCTACACCTTC. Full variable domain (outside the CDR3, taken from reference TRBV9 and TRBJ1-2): DSGVTQTPKHLITATGQRVTLRCSPRSGDLSVYWYQQSLDQGLQFLIQYYNGEERAKGNILERFSAQQFPDLHSELNLSSLELGDSALYFCASITANYGYTFGSGTRLTVV.

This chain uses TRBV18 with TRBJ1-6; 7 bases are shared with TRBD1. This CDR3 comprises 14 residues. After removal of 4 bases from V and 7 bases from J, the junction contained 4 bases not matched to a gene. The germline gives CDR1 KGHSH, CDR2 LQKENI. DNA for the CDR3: TGTGCCAGCTCACTGACAGGGTGGAATTCACCCCTCCACTTT. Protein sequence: CASSLTGWNSPLHF.

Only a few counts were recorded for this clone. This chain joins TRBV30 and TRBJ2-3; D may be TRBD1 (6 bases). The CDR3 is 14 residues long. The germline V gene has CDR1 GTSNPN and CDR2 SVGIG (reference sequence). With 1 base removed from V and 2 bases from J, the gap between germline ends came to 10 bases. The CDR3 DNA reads TGTGCCTGGAGTGAGCTGGGGGCCACAGATACGCAGTATTTT. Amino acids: CAWSELGATDTQYF.

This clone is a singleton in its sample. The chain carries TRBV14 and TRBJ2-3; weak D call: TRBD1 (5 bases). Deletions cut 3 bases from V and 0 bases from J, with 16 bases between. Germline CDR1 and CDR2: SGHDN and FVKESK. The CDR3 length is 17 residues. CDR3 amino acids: CASSQNTGATSTDTQYF. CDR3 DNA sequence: TGTGCCAGCAGCCAGAACACAGGAGCCACTAGCACAGATACGCAGTATTTT.

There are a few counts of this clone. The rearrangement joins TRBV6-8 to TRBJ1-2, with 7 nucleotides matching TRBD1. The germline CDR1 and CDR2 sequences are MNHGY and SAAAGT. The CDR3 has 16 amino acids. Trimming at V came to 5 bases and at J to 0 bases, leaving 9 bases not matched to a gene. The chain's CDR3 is CASSVRGWKSNYGYTF. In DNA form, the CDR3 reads TGTGCCAGCAGTGTCAGGGGGTGGAAATCTAACTATGGCTACACCTTC.

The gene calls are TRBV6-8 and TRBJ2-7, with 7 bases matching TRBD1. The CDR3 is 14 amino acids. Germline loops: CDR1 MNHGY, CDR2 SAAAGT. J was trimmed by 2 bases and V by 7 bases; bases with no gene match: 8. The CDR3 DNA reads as TGTGCCAGCAAGGACAGGAGGATCGCCTACGAGCAGTACTTC. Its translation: CASKDRRIAYEQYF.

CDR3 residues: CASSQSNPPYEQYF. CDR3 nucleotides: TGTGCCAGCAGCCAATCGAACCCACCCTACGAGCAGTACTTC. The chain has TRBV6-7 and TRBJ2-7; the D is unclear. TRBV6-7 is classed as an ORF, of uncertain function. The V end lost 6 bases, the J end lost 2 bases, and 14 bases lay between the germline ends. This CDR3 is built from 14 residues.

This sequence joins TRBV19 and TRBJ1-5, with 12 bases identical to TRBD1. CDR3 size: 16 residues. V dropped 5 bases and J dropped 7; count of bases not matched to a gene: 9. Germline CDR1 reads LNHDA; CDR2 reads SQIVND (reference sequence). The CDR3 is CASSPLGTGGRQPQHF. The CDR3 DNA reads TGTGCCAGTAGTCCTCTCGGGACAGGGGGCAGGCAGCCCCAGCATTTT.

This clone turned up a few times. CDR3 amino acids: CASSGPGQGNYGYTF. CDR3 in DNA: TGTGCCAGCAGTGGTCCGGGACAGGGGAACTATGGCTACACCTTC. The chain uses TRBV9 and TRBJ1-2; 10 nucleotides match TRBD1. The germline V gene encodes CDR1 SGDLS and CDR2 YYNGEE. The CDR3 covers 15 residues. Trimming removed 5 bases from V and 2 bases from J; junction bases left unmatched: 6. The full variable domain, in which reference TRBV9 and TRBJ1-2 provide the parts outside the CDR3, is DSGVTQTPKHLITATGQRVTLRCSPRSGDLSVYWYQQSLDQGLQFLIQYYNGEERAKGNILERFSAQQFPDLHSELNLSSLELGDSALYFCASSGPGQGNYGYTFGSGTRLTVV.